Following are 16 T cell receptor beta chains from one sample sequenced in a study of vaccination and CD4 T cells after COVID-19. As for treatment: approximately nine-day PBMC culture with coronavirus spike peptide pools or control peptides (ViraFEST assay). For these receptors, no antigen is known. Sequence data for DNA of cultured CD4+ T cells were generated by the Oncomine TCR Beta short-read assay. TCRdb re-called the PCR reads with MiXCR, one entry per CDR3 protein. Of some 23,000 distinct CDR3 sequences detected, 67% appear once; the ten largest clones hold around 16%. The source was CD4+ T cells from blood, cultured in vitro, collected after SARS-CoV-2 vaccination. Receptors originate from a human donor who received a COVID-19 vaccine.

The chain links TRBV2 to TRBJ2-7; D possibly corresponds to TRBD1 (6 bases). This CDR3 contains 16 residues. The V end lost 5 bases, the J end lost 0 bases, and 17 bases lay between the germline ends. CDR1 and CDR2 (germline): SNHLY, FYNNEI. The CDR3 is CASSSQGNRVSYEQYF. Written as DNA, the CDR3 is TGTGCCAGCAGTTCCCAGGGGAACCGGGTCTCCTACGAGCAGTACTTC. Looking up the rest from reference TRBV2 and TRBJ2-7 gives the full variable domain: EPEVTQTPSHQVTQMGQEVILRCVPISNHLYFYWYRQILGQKVEFLVSFYNNEISEKSEIFDDQFSVERPDGSNFTLKIRSTKLEDSAMYFCASSSQGNRVSYEQYFGPGTRLTVT.

This clonotype was seen only a few times. The rearrangement joins TRBV27 to TRBJ2-7; TRBD2 is a possible D gene (5 bases). CDR3 length: 16 amino acids. V was shortened by 5 bases and J by 2 bases, with 19 bases between the two germline ends. Germline loops: CDR1 MNHEY, CDR2 SMNVEV (reference sequence). The CDR3 sequence: CASSPRRRASTYEQYF. CDR3 DNA: TGTGCCAGCAGTCCCCGGAGGCGAGCCTCCACCTACGAGCAGTACTTC.

The V and J genes are TRBV5-1 and TRBJ1-2; 12 positions agree with TRBD1. The CDR3 length is 16 residues. CDR1 and CDR2 from the germline V gene are SGHRS and YFSETQ. Germline trimming cut 5 bases from V and 2 bases from J; bases unmatched to any gene: 7. The CDR3 DNA follows: TGCGCCAGCAGTCGGGACAGGGGGCTTACCAACTATGGCTACACCTTC. It is translated as CASSRDRGLTNYGYTF.

Notes on this clonotype: A junction end diverges from the germline sequence, so it may reflect a read error. The chain uses TRBV24-1 and TRBJ2-7, with TRBD1 matching 7 bases. CDR1 and CDR2 (germline): KGHDR, SFDVKD. CDR3 length equals 15 residues. The CDR3 is CATTLTGTVAYEQYF. CDR3 coding DNA: TGTGCCACCACCCTAACCGGGACAGTGGCCTATGAGCAGTACTTC.

The chain couples TRBV7-2 to TRBJ2-7; perhaps TRBD1 as D (7 bases). Trimming removed 5 bases from V and 3 bases from J, with 14 bases in between. CDR1 is SGHTA, CDR2 FQGNSA, per germline. This CDR3 spans 14 amino acids. This CDR3 reads CASSRGTEYYEQYF. CDR3 in DNA: TGTGCCAGCAGCCGGGGGACAGAGTACTACGAGCAGTACTTC. Using reference TRBV7-2 and TRBJ2-7 for the parts outside the CDR3, the full variable domain is GAGVSQSPSNKVTEKGKDVELRCDPISGHTALYWYRQSLGQGLEFLIYFQGNSAPDKSGLPSDRFSAERTGGSVSTLTIQRTQQEDSAVYLCASSRGTEYYEQYFGPGTRLTVT.

This chain connects TRBV19 to TRBJ1-1, with 7 bases that match TRBD1. V shed 5 bases, J shed 3 bases, and the junction held 6 bases outside the gene matches. The CDR3 has 14 residues. Germline V CDR1 and CDR2: LNHDA, SQIVND (reference sequence). Written as DNA, the CDR3 is TGTGCCAGTAGTGAAACAGGGGTTCACACTGAAGCTTTCTTT. Encoded protein: CASSETGVHTEAFF. Full variable domain (remainder filled in from reference TRBV19 and TRBJ1-1): DGGITQSPKYLFRKEGQNVTLSCEQNLNHDAMYWYRQDPGQGLRLIYYSQIVNDFQKGDIAEGYSVSREKKESFPLTVTSAQKNPTAFYLCASSETGVHTEAFFGQGTRLTVV.

The J gene is TRBJ1-3, the V gene TRBV20-1; 8 nucleotides match TRBD1. Per germline, CDR1 DFQATT and CDR2 SNEGSKA (reference sequence). The CDR3 sequence is 13 residues long. J was trimmed by 4 bases and V by 5 bases; bases with no gene match: 4. CDR3 DNA sequence: TGCAGTGCTTTGACAGGGGTAGGAAACACCATATATTTT. Translated: CSALTGVGNTIYF.

The rearrangement joins TRBV14 to TRBJ1-2; D gene uncertain. V lost 2 bases and J lost 4, with 5 bases in between. The length of the CDR3 is 12 residues. Germline loops: CDR1 SGHDN, CDR2 FVKESK. The CDR3: CASSQFSYGYTF. The CDR3 nucleotides are TGTGCCAGCAGCCAATTTTCCTATGGCTACACCTTC.

The chain recombines TRBV7-8 with TRBJ1-4; TRBD1 is a possible D gene (5 bases). In germline, CDR1 is SGHVS, CDR2 FQNEAQ. The V end lost 2 bases, the J end lost 1 base, and 20 bases lay between the germline ends. This CDR3 region has 19 residues. CDR3 sequence (DNA): TGTGCCAGCAGCTTACGGGCAAGGACATCCCTCAGAACTAATGAAAAACTGTTTTTT. Translation: CASSLRARTSLRTNEKLFF.

The sample holds one count of this clonotype. The chain joins TRBV6-1 to TRBJ1-2, with a weak D call TRBD1 (5 bases). Per the germline V gene, CDR1 is MNHNS and CDR2 is SASEGT. This CDR3 has 16 residues. With 5 bases removed from V and 5 bases from J, the gap between germline ends came to 21 bases. The CDR3 sequence is CASSRRSGGGGYGYTF. CDR3 bases: TGTGCCAGCAGTAGACGATCCGGGGGGGGAGGTTATGGCTACACCTTC.

The V gene is TRBV24-1, the J gene TRBJ2-1; 9 nucleotides align to TRBD2. This CDR3 has 15 amino acids. CDR1 is KGHDR, CDR2 SFDVKD, per germline. Losses at the gene ends were 5 bases for V and 7 bases for J; bases not matched to a gene: 8. CDR3 nucleotides: TGTGCCACCAGTGCCCTAGCGGGGTTAGGAAATGAGCAGTTCTTC. It yields the protein CATSALAGLGNEQFF.

The chain has TRBV19 and TRBJ2-7; D might be TRBD1 (5 bases). This CDR3 is built from 16 residues. With 1 base removed from V and 4 bases from J, the gap between germline ends came to 17 bases. Looked up from germline, CDR1 is LNHDA and CDR2 is SQIVND (reference sequence). The CDR3 region has the DNA TGTGCCAGTAGTATAGGTGGCAGGGTTGGGGTATACGAGCAGTACTTC. Amino acids: CASSIGGRVGVYEQYF.

The CDR3 protein is CASRTSTGGYTF. The CDR3 DNA is TGTGCCAGCAGAACATCGACTGGGGGCTACACCTTC. The rearrangement links TRBV5-6 to TRBJ1-2, with unresolved D. The CDR3 runs to 12 residues. The ends were cut back, 5 bases at V and 8 bases at J, with 13 bases in the middle. Per germline, CDR1 SGHDT and CDR2 YYEEEE.

The chain combines TRBV6-1 with TRBJ1-4, with a possible D match to TRBD1 (5 bases). The germline V and J ends were trimmed by 5 bases and 5 bases, with 21 bases remaining between them. The CDR3 has 17 amino acids. Germline V gene lookup returns CDR1 MNHNS and CDR2 SASEGT. The CDR3 DNA is TGTGCCAGCAGTCCCAAATTCCGGGACGGCGAGAATGAAAAACTGTTTTTT. Its translation: CASSPKFRDGENEKLFF.

The chain joins TRBV30 to TRBJ2-3; no definite D call. Looked up from germline, CDR1 is GTSNPN and CDR2 is SVGIG (reference sequence). Deletions cut 5 bases from V and 6 bases from J, with 9 bases between. This CDR3 spans 11 amino acids. CDR3 region: CAWGKADTQYF. The DNA for the CDR3 is TGTGCCTGGGGGAAGGCGGATACGCAGTATTTT.

The J gene is TRBJ2-1, the V gene TRBV15, with 7 positions matching TRBD2. The trim removed 1 base at V and 5 bases at J, leaving 5 bases unmatched. The CDR3 sequence is 15 residues long. Looked up from germline, CDR1 is LNHNV and CDR2 is YYDKDF (reference sequence). The DNA for the CDR3 is TGTGCCACCAGCAGAGTGGGGGGGAACGACAATGAGCAGTTCTTC. It translates to CATSRVGGNDNEQFF. Variable domain in full (rest from reference TRBV15 and TRBJ2-1): DAMVIQNPRYQVTQFGKPVTLSCSQTLNHNVMYWYQQKSSQAPKLLFHYYDKDFNNEADTPDNFQSRRPNTSFCFLDIRSPGLGDTAMYLCATSRVGGNDNEQFFGPGTRLTVL.